This TCR beta chain was found in a study of T cell clones after liver transplantation. Study-level information: TCRbeta sequencing after a pre-transplant mixed lymphocyte reaction identified graft-donor-reactive clones, later tracked in post-transplant blood.

Trimming cost V 0 bases and J 0 bases, with 12 bases left between them. The CDR3 has 16 amino acids. Germline V gene lookup returns CDR1 WSHSY and CDR2 SAAADI. Data came from immunoSEQ multiplex PCR; TCRdb stores just in-frame clones and leaves some out. The sample comprises around 100,000 clones, roughly four fifths of which are singletons, and approximately 2.9% rests with the top ten. The rearrangement uses TRBV10-2 and TRBJ2-7, with unresolved D. The sample here was CD4+ T cells from blood, taken around 49 months after liver transplant. The clonotype was recovered from a human patient who received a liver transplant. A subset of T cells may come from the graft donor. CDR3 nucleotides: TGCGCCAGCAGTGAGTCTCGACGGGCCGGCTCCTACGAGCAGTACTTC. It codes for CASSESRRAGSYEQYF.